This TCR beta chain comes out of a study of T-cell memory formation after mild COVID-19. Study summary: Clustering of TCRs was largely donor specific.

In TCRdb, the 5' RACE reads were re-called with MiXCR into one record per CDR3 protein. Among 200,000 to 250,000 distinct CDR3 sequences, 9% to 10% were seen once, and the ten largest hold roughly 4%. The table lists this clonotype with a few counts. Mismatch with germline at one junction end may stem from a read error. Germline V gene data show CDR1 as LGHNA and CDR2 as YNFKEQ. The CDR3 runs 13 residues. Sequencing was done on a sample of PBMCs or a T cell subset sorted from them (not recorded which). The TCR comes from a man aged 18 to 30 who had mild COVID-19 (a few samples of this study predate the infection). Cell type and time point are not known. The rearrangement links TRBV4-2 to TRBJ2-7; possible D gene TRBD2, 5 bases. CDR3 region: CASSRQLLDSGDF. In DNA, the CDR3 is TGTGCCAGCAGCCGCCAGCTTCTGGACTCTGGGGACTTC.